These 5 T cell receptor beta chains share one sample of origin, sequenced in a study of blood T cell repertoires in COVID-19. TCRdb keeps only in-frame clones here, not all; method: immunoSEQ multiplex PCR. The sample lists 250,000 to 300,000 clones, over 75% occurring once. The specimen was PBMCs or T cells enriched from blood (not recorded which). The source of these receptors is a woman in her 30s who had recovered from COVID-19.

The chain couples TRBV4-1 to TRBJ1-2, with D unresolved. This CDR3 contains 12 residues. Trimming shortened V by 1 base and J by 7 bases, and 7 bases separated the two germline ends. Germline loops: CDR1 MGHRA, CDR2 YSYEKL. The CDR3 reads CASSQGLGGYTF. The CDR3 region has the DNA TGCGCCAGCAGCCAAGGACTTGGTGGCTACACCTTC.

The chain has TRBV9 and TRBJ1-3, with D possibly TRBD1 on 6 matching bases. The CDR3 contains 14 residues. From germline, CDR1 is SGDLS and CDR2 YYNGEE. Trimming cost V 3 bases and J 0 bases, with 7 bases left between them. CDR3 sequence: CASSARGSGNTIYF. In DNA form, the CDR3 reads TGTGCCAGCAGCGCCAGGGGCTCTGGAAACACCATATATTTT.

This clone turned up a few times. The chain carries TRBV7-2 and TRBJ2-1; 12 bases fit TRBD2. This CDR3 spans 17 amino acids. With 5 bases clipped from V and 2 bases from J, the junction kept 7 bases outside the gene matches. Germline V lookup: CDR1 SGHTA, CDR2 FQGNSA. In DNA form, the CDR3 reads TGTGCCAGCAGCCCTAGACTAGCGGGAGTAACCTACAATGAGCAGTTCTTC. Its protein is CASSPRLAGVTYNEQFF.

The chain carries TRBV27 and TRBJ2-1; the D gene is possibly TRBD2 (5 bases). CDR1 MNHEY and CDR2 SMNVEV come from the germline V gene (reference sequence). The CDR3 is 13 amino acids. Between the trimmed V and J ends, which lost 4 bases and 9 bases, there was a span of 13 bases. The CDR3 coding sequence is TGTGCCAGCAGTTCCACTAGGCTTGGTGAGCAGTTCTTC. Amino acid sequence: CASSSTRLGEQFF.

The V call is TRBV30, the J call TRBJ1-1, with 10 bases identical to TRBD1. CDR3 size: 13 residues. CDR1 is GTSNPN and CDR2 is SVGIG in the germline V gene (reference sequence). V lost 5 bases, J lost 4 bases, and 4 bases stayed unmatched. CDR3 nucleotide sequence: TGTGCCTGGCTCGGGGACAGGGGCACTGAAGCTTTCTTT. Translated, it gives CAWLGDRGTEAFF.